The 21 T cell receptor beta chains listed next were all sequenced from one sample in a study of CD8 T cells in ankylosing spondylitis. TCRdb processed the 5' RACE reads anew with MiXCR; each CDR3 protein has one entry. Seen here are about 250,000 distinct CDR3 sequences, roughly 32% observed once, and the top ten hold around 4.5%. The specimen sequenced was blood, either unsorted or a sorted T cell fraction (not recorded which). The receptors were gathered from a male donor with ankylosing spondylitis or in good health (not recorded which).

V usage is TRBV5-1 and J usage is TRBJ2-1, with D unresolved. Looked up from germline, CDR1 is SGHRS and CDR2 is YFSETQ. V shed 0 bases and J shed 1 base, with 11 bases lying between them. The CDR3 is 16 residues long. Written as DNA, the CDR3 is TGCGCCAGCAGCTTGGGGGGATTGGGGTCCTACAATGAGCAGTTCTTC. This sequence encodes CASSLGGLGSYNEQFF. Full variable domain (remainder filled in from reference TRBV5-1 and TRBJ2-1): KAGVTQTPRYLIKTRGQQVTLSCSPISGHRSVSWYQQTPGQGLQFLFEYFSETQRNKGNFPGRFSGRQFSNSRSEMNVSTLELGDSALYLCASSLGGLGSYNEQFFGPGTRLTVL.

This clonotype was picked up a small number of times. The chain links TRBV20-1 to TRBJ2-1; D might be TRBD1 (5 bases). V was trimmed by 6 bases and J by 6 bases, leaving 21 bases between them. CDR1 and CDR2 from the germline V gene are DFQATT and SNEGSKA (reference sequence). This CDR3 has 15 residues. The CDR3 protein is CSAKLGALNLNEQFF. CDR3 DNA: TGCAGTGCCAAGTTAGGGGCACTAAACCTCAATGAGCAGTTCTTC.

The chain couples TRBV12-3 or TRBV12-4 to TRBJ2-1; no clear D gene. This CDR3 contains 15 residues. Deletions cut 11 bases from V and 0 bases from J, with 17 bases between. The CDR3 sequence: CAQVVRLSSYNEQFF. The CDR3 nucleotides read TGTGCCCAGGTTGTTCGGTTGAGCTCCTACAATGAGCAGTTCTTC.

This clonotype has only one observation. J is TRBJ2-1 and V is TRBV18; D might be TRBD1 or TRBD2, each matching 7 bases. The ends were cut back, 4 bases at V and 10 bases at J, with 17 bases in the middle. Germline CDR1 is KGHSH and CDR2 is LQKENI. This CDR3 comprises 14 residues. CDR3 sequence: CASSRRQGEGEQFF. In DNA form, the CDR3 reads TGTGCCAGCTCACGACGTCAGGGGGAGGGGGAGCAGTTCTTC. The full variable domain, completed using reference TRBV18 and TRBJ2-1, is NAGVMQNPRHLVRRRGQEARLRCSPMKGHSHVYWYRQLPEEGLKFMVYLQKENIIDESGMPKERFSAEFPKEGPSILRIQQVVRGDSAAYFCASSRRQGEGEQFFGPGTRLTVL.

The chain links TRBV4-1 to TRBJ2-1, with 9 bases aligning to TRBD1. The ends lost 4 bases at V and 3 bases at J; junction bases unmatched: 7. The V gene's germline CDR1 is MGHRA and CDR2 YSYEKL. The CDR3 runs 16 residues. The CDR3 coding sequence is TGCGCCAGCAGCCTCGACCCGGGACAGGGCTACAATGAGCAGTTCTTC. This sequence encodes CASSLDPGQGYNEQFF.

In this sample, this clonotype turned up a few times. The CDR3 DNA reads TGTGCCAGCACTAGCGGCCCAGGGCAGTTCTTC. Its translation is CASTSGPGQFF. The chain joins TRBV12-3 or TRBV12-4 to TRBJ2-1; 7 bases agree with TRBD2. Trimming took 7 bases from V and 12 from J; bases not matched to a gene: 6. The CDR3 is 11 residues long.

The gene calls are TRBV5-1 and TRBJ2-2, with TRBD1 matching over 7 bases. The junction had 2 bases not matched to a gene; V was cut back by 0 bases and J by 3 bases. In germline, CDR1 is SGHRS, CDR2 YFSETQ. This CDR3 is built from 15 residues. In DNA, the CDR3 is TGCGCCAGCAGCTTGGACAGGGGTGACACCGGGGAGCTGTTTTTT. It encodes CASSLDRGDTGELFF.

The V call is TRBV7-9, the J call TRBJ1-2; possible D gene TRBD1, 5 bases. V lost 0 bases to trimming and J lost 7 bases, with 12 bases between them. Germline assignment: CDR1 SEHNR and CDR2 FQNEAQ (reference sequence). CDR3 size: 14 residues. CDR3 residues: CASSLAIQGGGYTF. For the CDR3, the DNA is TGTGCCAGCAGCTTAGCGATCCAGGGTGGTGGCTACACCTTC. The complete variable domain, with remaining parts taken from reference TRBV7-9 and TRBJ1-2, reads DTGVSQNPRHKITKRGQNVTFRCDPISEHNRLYWYRQTLGQGPEFLTYFQNEAQLEKSRLLSDRFSAERPKGSFSTLEIQRTEQGDSAMYLCASSLAIQGGGYTFGSGTRLTVV.

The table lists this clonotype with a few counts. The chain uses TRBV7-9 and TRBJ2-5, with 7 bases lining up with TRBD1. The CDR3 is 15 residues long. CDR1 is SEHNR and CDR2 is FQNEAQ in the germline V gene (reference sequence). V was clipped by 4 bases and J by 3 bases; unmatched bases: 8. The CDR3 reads CASSYDRVVEETQYF. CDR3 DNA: TGTGCCAGCAGCTACGACAGGGTAGTCGAAGAGACCCAGTACTTC.

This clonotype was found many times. The CDR3 sequence: CSARTSGRIDQPQHF. The CDR3 bases are TGCAGTGCTAGAACCTCGGGGAGGATTGATCAGCCCCAGCATTTT. The rearrangement joins TRBV20-1 to TRBJ1-5; no firm D call. Germline V gene sequence: CDR1 DFQATT, CDR2 SNEGSKA (reference sequence). Deletions cut 2 bases from V and 5 bases from J, with 16 bases between. The CDR3 extends over 15 amino acids.

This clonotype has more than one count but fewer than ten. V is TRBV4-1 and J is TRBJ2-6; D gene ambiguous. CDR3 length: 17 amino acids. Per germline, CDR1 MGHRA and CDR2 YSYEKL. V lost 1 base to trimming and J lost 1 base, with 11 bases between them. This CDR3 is CASSQVGSPSGANVLTF. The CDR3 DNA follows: TGCGCCAGCAGCCAAGTGGGCAGCCCGTCTGGGGCCAACGTCCTGACTTTC.

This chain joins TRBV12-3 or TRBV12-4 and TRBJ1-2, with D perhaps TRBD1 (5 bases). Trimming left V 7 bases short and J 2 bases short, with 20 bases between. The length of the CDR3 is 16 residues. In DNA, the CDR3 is TGTGCCAGCACCCCACCAAAGACGGGACCCAACTATGGCTACACCTTC. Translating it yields CASTPPKTGPNYGYTF.

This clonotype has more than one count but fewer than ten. Here the CDR3 DNA reads TGTGCCAGCAGTTACGGAGCACCGACAGGCCCATACGAGCAGTACTTC. Residues: CASSYGAPTGPYEQYF. The chain couples TRBV6-5 to TRBJ2-7; maybe TRBD1 (6 bases). Germline CDR1 MNHEY, CDR2 SVGAGI. This CDR3 region has 16 residues. Trimming pared 2 bases from V and 4 bases from J, leaving 18 bases between.

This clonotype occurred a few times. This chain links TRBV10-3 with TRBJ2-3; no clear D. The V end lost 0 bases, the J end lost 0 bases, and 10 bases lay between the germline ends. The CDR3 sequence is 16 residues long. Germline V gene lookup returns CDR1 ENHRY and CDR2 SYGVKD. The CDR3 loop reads CAISESTRLSTDTQYF. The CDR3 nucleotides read TGTGCCATCAGTGAGTCGACTCGGTTGAGCACAGATACGCAGTATTTT.

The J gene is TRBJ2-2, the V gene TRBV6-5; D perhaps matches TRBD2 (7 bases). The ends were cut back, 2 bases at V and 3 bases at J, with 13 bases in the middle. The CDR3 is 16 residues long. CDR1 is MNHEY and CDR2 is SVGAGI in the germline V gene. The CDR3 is CASSYGRDTYTGELFF. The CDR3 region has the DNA TGTGCCAGCAGTTACGGGAGGGACACCTACACCGGGGAGCTGTTTTTT.

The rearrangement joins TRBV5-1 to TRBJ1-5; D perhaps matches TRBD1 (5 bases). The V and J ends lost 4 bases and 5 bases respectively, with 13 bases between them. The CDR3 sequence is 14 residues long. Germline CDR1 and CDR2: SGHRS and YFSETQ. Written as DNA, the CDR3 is TGCGCCAGCAGCACTGGAGTGGGGGATCAGCCCCAGCATTTT. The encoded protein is CASSTGVGDQPQHF.

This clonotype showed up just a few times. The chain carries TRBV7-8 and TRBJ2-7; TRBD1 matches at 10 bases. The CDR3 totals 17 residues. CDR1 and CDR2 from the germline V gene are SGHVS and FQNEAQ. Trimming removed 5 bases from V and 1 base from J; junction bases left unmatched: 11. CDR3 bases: TGTGCCAGCAGCCCGTCCCCCGGGACAGGGGCATCCTACGAGCAGTACTTC. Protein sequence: CASSPSPGTGASYEQYF.

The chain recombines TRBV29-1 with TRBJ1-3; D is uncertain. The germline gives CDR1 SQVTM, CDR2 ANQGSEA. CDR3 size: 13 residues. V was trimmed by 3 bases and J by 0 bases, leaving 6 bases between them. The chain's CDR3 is CSVEASSGNTIYF. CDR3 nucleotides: TGCAGCGTTGAGGCCAGCTCTGGAAACACCATATATTTT.

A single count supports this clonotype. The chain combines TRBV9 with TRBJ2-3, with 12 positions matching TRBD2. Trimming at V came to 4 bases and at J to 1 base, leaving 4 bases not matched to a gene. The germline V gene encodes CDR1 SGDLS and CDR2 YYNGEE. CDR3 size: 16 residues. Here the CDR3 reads CASSRRTSGGTDTQYF. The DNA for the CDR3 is TGTGCCAGCAGCCGCCGGACTAGCGGGGGCACAGATACGCAGTATTTT.

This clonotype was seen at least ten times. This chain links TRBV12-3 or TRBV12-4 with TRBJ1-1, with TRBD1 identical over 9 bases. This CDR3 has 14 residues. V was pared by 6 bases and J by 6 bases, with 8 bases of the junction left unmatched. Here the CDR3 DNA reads TGTGCCAGCAGCTCCGGACAGGGGTGGGCTGAAGCTTTCTTT. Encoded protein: CASSSGQGWAEAFF.

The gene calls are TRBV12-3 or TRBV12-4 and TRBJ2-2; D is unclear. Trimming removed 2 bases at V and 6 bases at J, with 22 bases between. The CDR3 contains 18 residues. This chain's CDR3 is CASSLPSAHLLRAGELFF. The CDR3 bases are TGTGCCAGCAGTTTACCTTCGGCCCATTTGTTACGCGCCGGGGAGCTGTTTTTT.